This T cell receptor (beta chain) was obtained from a study of vaccination and CD4 T cells after COVID-19. A remark on this clonotype: The antigen remains undetermined.

The CDR3 has 17 amino acids. V was pared by 1 base and J by 0 bases, with 15 bases between. The germline V gene has CDR1 MDHEN and CDR2 SYDVKM. Cultured CD4+ T cell DNA was sequenced using the Oncomine TCR Beta short-read assay. TCRdb reanalysed the PCR reads using MiXCR and keeps one entry per CDR3 protein. The table has roughly 16,000 distinct CDR3 sequences, 45% to 50% seen once. Indicated treatment: approximately 9-day PBMC culture with coronavirus spike peptide pools or control peptides (ViraFEST assay). The V gene is TRBV28, the J gene TRBJ1-2; perhaps TRBD1 as D (6 bases). Material: CD4+ T cells from blood, cultured in vitro. The sequence came from a human donor who had recovered from COVID-19. The CDR3 DNA sequence: TGTGCCAGCAGTTTATTCTTTTACAGGACAGCTAACTATGGCTACACCTTC. Amino acid sequence: CASSLFFYRTANYGYTF.